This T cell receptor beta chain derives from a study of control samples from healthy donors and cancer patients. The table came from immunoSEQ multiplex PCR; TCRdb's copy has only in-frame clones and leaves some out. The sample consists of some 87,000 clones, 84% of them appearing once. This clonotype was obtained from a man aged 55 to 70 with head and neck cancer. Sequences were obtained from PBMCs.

CDR3 amino acids: CATSSLTGFNEQYF. As DNA, the CDR3 is TGTGCCACCAGCAGCCTGACAGGGTTCAACGAGCAGTACTTC. The V call is TRBV15, the J call TRBJ2-7, with TRBD1 identical over 7 bases. The junction had 7 bases not matched to a gene; V was cut back by 3 bases and J by 5 bases. The CDR3 spans 14 residues. From germline, CDR1 is LNHNV and CDR2 YYDKDF (reference sequence).